Below, 22 T cell receptor beta chains from the same sample are listed, as sequenced in a study of blood T cell repertoires in COVID-19. Sequencing was performed with immunoSEQ multiplex PCR; in TCRdb, only in-frame clones are kept and a portion is missing. The table records 380,000 or so clones, approximately 88% of them present only once. The sample comprised peripheral blood. The receptor set was obtained from a middle-aged man with acute or convalescent COVID-19.

This clone is a singleton in its sample. The chain recombines TRBV9 with TRBJ2-1; 9 bases line up with TRBD2. The CDR3 runs to 16 residues. CDR1 SGDLS and CDR2 YYNGEE come from the germline V gene. Germline trimming cut 4 bases from V and 0 bases from J; bases unmatched to any gene: 5. DNA for the CDR3: TGTGCCAGCAGCCCACTAGCGGGCCACTCCTACAATGAGCAGTTCTTC. Its protein is CASSPLAGHSYNEQFF. Variable domain in full (rest from reference TRBV9 and TRBJ2-1): DSGVTQTPKHLITATGQRVTLRCSPRSGDLSVYWYQQSLDQGLQFLIQYYNGEERAKGNILERFSAQQFPDLHSELNLSSLELGDSALYFCASSPLAGHSYNEQFFGPGTRLTVL.

V usage is TRBV5-1 and J usage is TRBJ2-7; 8 nucleotides match TRBD1. Trimming took 3 bases from V and 2 from J; bases not matched to a gene: 4. Germline V CDR1 and CDR2: SGHRS, YFSETQ. The CDR3 runs to 14 residues. Here the CDR3 reads CASSYRTGTYEQYF. CDR3 sequence (DNA): TGCGCCAGCAGCTATAGGACAGGGACCTACGAGCAGTACTTC. Using reference TRBV5-1 and TRBJ2-7 for the parts outside the CDR3, the full variable domain is KAGVTQTPRYLIKTRGQQVTLSCSPISGHRSVSWYQQTPGQGLQFLFEYFSETQRNKGNFPGRFSGRQFSNSRSEMNVSTLELGDSALYLCASSYRTGTYEQYFGPGTRLTVT.

The CDR3 reads CASSPALAGRNNEQFF. The DNA of the CDR3 is TGTGCCAGCAGCCCTGCGCTAGCGGGAAGAAACAATGAGCAGTTCTTC. This rearrangement joins TRBV16 to TRBJ2-1, with TRBD2 matching over 9 bases. This CDR3 has 16 amino acids. With V trimmed by 4 bases and J by 5 bases, 9 bases remained unmatched. CDR1 and CDR2 (germline): KGHSY, FQNENV.

This clone appeared once. CDR3: CASTGTSGNKPYEQYF. The CDR3 DNA reads as TGTGCCAGCACCGGGACTAGCGGGAACAAGCCCTACGAGCAGTACTTC. The J gene is TRBJ2-7, the V gene TRBV27, with 13 bases fitting TRBD2. The ends lost 7 bases at V and 2 bases at J; junction bases unmatched: 8. Germline V lookup: CDR1 MNHEY, CDR2 SMNVEV (reference sequence). This CDR3 region has 16 residues.

This chain links TRBV9 with TRBJ2-1; TRBD2 matches at 7 bases. In germline, CDR1 is SGDLS, CDR2 YYNGEE. V was clipped by 4 bases and J by 6 bases; unmatched bases: 7. The CDR3 consists of 14 residues. In DNA, the CDR3 is TGTGCCAGCAGCCCGGGGGGACGGACCAATGAGCAGTTCTTC. As protein: CASSPGGRTNEQFF.

The chain uses TRBV28 and TRBJ1-1, with 11 bases identical to TRBD1. The germline CDR1 and CDR2 sequences are MDHEN and SYDVKM. V gave up 6 bases and J gave up 4 bases; unmatched junction bases: 4. The CDR3 runs to 14 residues. CDR3 residues: CASSLGTGGTEAFF. The CDR3 region has the DNA TGTGCCAGCAGCTTAGGGACAGGGGGCACTGAAGCTTTCTTT.

The chain employs TRBV29-1 and TRBJ2-1; weak D call: TRBD1 (6 bases). The CDR3 spans 13 residues. V was pared by 4 bases and J by 3 bases, with 10 bases between. The germline V gene has CDR1 SQVTM and CDR2 ANQGSEA. CDR3: CSVAGQHYNEQFF. Written as DNA, the CDR3 is TGCAGCGTTGCGGGACAACACTACAATGAGCAGTTCTTC.

The chain joins TRBV18 to TRBJ1-1; D possibly corresponds to TRBD1 (6 bases). Germline assignment: CDR1 KGHSH and CDR2 LQKENI. Trimming removed 5 bases from V and 3 bases from J, with 16 bases in between. The CDR3 is 15 residues long. The CDR3 reads CASSFSDRLYTEAFF. The CDR3 DNA is TGTGCCAGCTCATTCTCCGACAGGCTCTACACTGAAGCTTTCTTT.

The genes are TRBV7-6 and TRBJ2-1; 8 nucleotides agree with TRBD1. Germline values: CDR1 SGHVS, CDR2 FNYEAQ. CDR3 length equals 14 residues. After removal of 6 bases from V and 6 bases from J, the junction contained 7 bases not matched to a gene. CDR3 residues: CASSPGQGFNEQFF. The CDR3 DNA follows: TGTGCCAGCAGTCCAGGACAGGGATTCAATGAGCAGTTCTTC.

This clone was seen a single time. The genes are TRBV28 and TRBJ1-2, with 7 bases that match TRBD1. V gave up 8 bases and J gave up 2 bases; unmatched junction bases: 2. Germline loops: CDR1 MDHEN, CDR2 SYDVKM. The CDR3 sequence is 12 residues long. CDR3: CASQTGNYGYTF. The CDR3 DNA is TGTGCCAGCCAGACAGGGAACTATGGCTACACCTTC.

The chain couples TRBV5-1 to TRBJ2-5; 12 bases align to TRBD2. This CDR3 comprises 15 residues. The V segment lost 3 bases and the J segment 7 bases; nucleotides outside the gene matches: 7. Per germline, CDR1 SGHRS and CDR2 YFSETQ. The CDR3 sequence is CASSSGLAGGVTQYF. In nucleotides, the CDR3 is TGCGCCAGCAGCTCGGGACTAGCGGGCGGGGTGACCCAGTACTTC.

V usage is TRBV7-9 and J usage is TRBJ2-5; D possibly corresponds to TRBD1 (6 bases). The CDR3 extends over 14 amino acids. V gave up 5 bases and J gave up 4 bases, with 14 bases separating them. CDR1 and CDR2 from the germline V gene are SEHNR and FQNEAQ (reference sequence). CDR3 bases: TGTGCCAGCAGCCTTAACCCCAGGGGAGAGACCCAGTACTTC. Amino acid sequence: CASSLNPRGETQYF.

The rearrangement joins TRBV28 to TRBJ2-7, with 7 bases matching TRBD2. The germline V gene encodes CDR1 MDHEN and CDR2 SYDVKM. The CDR3 contains 17 residues. The ends lost 9 bases at V and 4 bases at J; junction bases unmatched: 21. For the CDR3, the DNA is TGTGCCAGTCTTCGCGGGGGTTCAAGCGGACTTGGGTACGAGCAGTACTTC. It specifies CASLRGGSSGLGYEQYF.

This chain joins TRBV29-1 and TRBJ1-2; TRBD1 aligns across 8 bases. The CDR3 is made up of 12 amino acids. Germline loops: CDR1 SQVTM, CDR2 ANQGSEA. Trimming took 4 bases from V and 3 from J; bases not matched to a gene: 1. The CDR3 sequence is CSVAGGDYGYTF. The CDR3 coding sequence is TGCAGCGTTGCAGGGGGCGACTATGGCTACACCTTC.

This clone occurred once. The V gene is TRBV12-5, the J gene TRBJ1-1; D may be TRBD1 (5 bases). V lost 2 bases and J 6 bases, leaving 22 bases between the germline ends. Germline assignment: CDR1 LGHNT and CDR2 FRNRAP. The CDR3 consists of 17 residues. The chain's CDR3 is CASGLSTGFAGRPEAFF. CDR3 coding DNA: TGTGCTAGTGGTTTGTCTACAGGCTTTGCGGGGCGACCTGAAGCTTTCTTT. The variable domain in full, with the rest retrieved from reference TRBV12-5 and TRBJ1-1, is DARVTQTPRHKVTEMGQEVTMRCQPILGHNTVFWYRQTMMQGLELLAYFRNRAPLDDSGMPKDRFSAEMPDATLATLKIQPSEPRDSAVYFCASGLSTGFAGRPEAFFGQGTRLTVV.

The chain is built from TRBV2 and TRBJ1-2, with D possibly TRBD1 on 5 matching bases. The V end was cut by 8 bases, the J end by 0 bases, with 16 bases between. CDR3 length equals 15 residues. Germline CDR1 reads SNHLY; CDR2 reads FYNNEI. Here the CDR3 reads CASHYSIQANYGYTF. CDR3 nucleotide sequence: TGTGCCAGCCACTACTCCATACAGGCTAACTATGGCTACACCTTC.

The chain uses TRBV6-5 and TRBJ2-5; 7 nucleotides line up with TRBD1. V gave up 2 bases and J gave up 1 base; unmatched junction bases: 4. From germline, CDR1 is MNHEY and CDR2 SVGAGI. The CDR3 totals 15 residues. The CDR3 sequence: CASSYQGESQETQYF. The CDR3 DNA reads as TGTGCCAGCAGTTACCAGGGGGAGTCCCAAGAGACCCAGTACTTC.

V is TRBV27 and J is TRBJ1-2; no reliable D call. Trimming took off 6 bases at V and 7 bases at J, with 15 bases between the two ends. Looked up from germline, CDR1 is MNHEY and CDR2 is SMNVEV (reference sequence). The CDR3 runs 13 residues. CDR3 in amino acids: CASSSLTYGGYTF. The CDR3 DNA sequence: TGTGCCAGCAGCTCCCTAACCTATGGTGGCTACACCTTC.

The chain employs TRBV11-1 and TRBJ2-1; 11 bases align to TRBD2. In germline, CDR1 is SGHAT, CDR2 FQDESV (reference sequence). V gave up 5 bases and J gave up 10 bases; unmatched junction bases: 10. The CDR3 consists of 15 residues. This chain's CDR3 is CASSPQLAGAEEQFF. The CDR3 nucleotides are TGTGCCAGCAGCCCACAACTAGCGGGGGCGGAAGAGCAGTTCTTC.

This sequence joins TRBV5-6 and TRBJ1-2, with D hard to call. Germline V CDR1 and CDR2: SGHDT, YYEEEE. Trimming took 0 bases from V and 0 from J, leaving 9 bases between them. CDR3 length: 15 residues. CDR3 in DNA: TGTGCCAGCAGCTTGGGGGCAGTATCTAACTATGGCTACACCTTC. It yields the protein CASSLGAVSNYGYTF.

The gene calls are TRBV15 and TRBJ1-2; D call uncertain. V lost 0 bases to trimming and J lost 7 bases, with 18 bases between them. CDR1 is LNHNV and CDR2 is YYDKDF in the germline V gene (reference sequence). This CDR3 has 16 residues. The CDR3 loop is CATSRELSGDLGGYTF. The CDR3 region has the DNA TGTGCCACCAGCAGAGAACTTTCCGGAGACTTGGGTGGCTACACCTTC.

This clone was picked up one time. The chain joins TRBV19 to TRBJ1-2; the D gene is possibly TRBD1 (6 bases). Germline V gene sequence: CDR1 LNHDA, CDR2 SQIVND (reference sequence). The CDR3 runs to 18 residues. Between the trimmed V and J ends, which lost 3 bases and 4 bases, there was a span of 24 bases. The CDR3 coding sequence is TGTGCCAGTAGTATGGGGCTTGTTCGATCCAGGGGCGGCTATGGCTACACCTTC. This translates into CASSMGLVRSRGGYGYTF.